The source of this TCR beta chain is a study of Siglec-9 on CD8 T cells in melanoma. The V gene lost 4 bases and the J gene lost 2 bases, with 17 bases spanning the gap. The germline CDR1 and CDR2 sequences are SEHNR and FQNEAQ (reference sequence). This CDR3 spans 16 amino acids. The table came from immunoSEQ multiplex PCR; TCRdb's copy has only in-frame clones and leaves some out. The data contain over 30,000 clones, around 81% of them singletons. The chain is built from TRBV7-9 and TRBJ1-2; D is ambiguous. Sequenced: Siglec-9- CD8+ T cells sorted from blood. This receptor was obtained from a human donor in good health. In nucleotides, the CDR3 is TGTGCCAGCAGCTCACCTACCATATCTATGAACTATGGCTACACCTTC. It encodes CASSSPTISMNYGYTF. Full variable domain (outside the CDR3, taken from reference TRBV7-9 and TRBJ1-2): DTGVSQNPRHKITKRGQNVTFRCDPISEHNRLYWYRQTLGQGPEFLTYFQNEAQLEKSRLLSDRFSAERPKGSFSTLEIQRTEQGDSAMYLCASSSPTISMNYGYTFGSGTRLTVV.